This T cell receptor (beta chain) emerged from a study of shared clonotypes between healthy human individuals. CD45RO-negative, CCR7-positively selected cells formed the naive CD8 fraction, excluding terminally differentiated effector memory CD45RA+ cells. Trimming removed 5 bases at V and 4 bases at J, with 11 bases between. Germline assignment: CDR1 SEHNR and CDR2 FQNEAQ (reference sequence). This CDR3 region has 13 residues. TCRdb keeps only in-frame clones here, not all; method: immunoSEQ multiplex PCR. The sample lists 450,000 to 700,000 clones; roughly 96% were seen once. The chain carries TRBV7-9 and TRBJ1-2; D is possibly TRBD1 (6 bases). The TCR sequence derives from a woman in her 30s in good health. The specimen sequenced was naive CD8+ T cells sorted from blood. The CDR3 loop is CASSRTAFYGYTF. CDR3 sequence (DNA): TGTGCCAGCAGCCGGACAGCTTTCTATGGCTACACCTTC.